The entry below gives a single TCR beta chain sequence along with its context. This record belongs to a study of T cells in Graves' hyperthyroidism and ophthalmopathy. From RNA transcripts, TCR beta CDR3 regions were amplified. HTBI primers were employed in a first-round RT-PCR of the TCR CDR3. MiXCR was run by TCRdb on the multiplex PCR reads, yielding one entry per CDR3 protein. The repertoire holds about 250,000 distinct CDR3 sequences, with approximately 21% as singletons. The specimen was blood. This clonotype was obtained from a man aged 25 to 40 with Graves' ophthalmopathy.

CDR3 sequence reads: CASSLTKGSRDEQFF. The DNA of the CDR3 is TGCGCCAGCAGCTTGACAAAGGGGAGTAGGGATGAGCAGTTCTTC. This chain connects TRBV5-1 to TRBJ2-1; D could derive from TRBD1 or TRBD2 (5 bases each). Trimming pared 1 base from V and 8 bases from J, leaving 16 bases between. The germline gives CDR1 SGHRS, CDR2 YFSETQ. CDR3 size: 15 residues.